This T cell receptor (beta chain) appears in the sequencing data of a study of blood T cell repertoires in COVID-19. Germline CDR1 LGHNA, CDR2 YNFKEQ. The trim removed 8 bases at V and 5 bases at J, leaving 8 bases unmatched. The CDR3 is 13 residues long. Clones were read by immunoSEQ multiplex PCR, and TCRdb kept only the in-frame ones, dropping some. Altogether about 190,000 clones are present, roughly 84% being singletons, with the ten largest covering 10% to 13%. This clone was counted between two and nine times. The sample consisted of peripheral blood. The source of this sequence is a woman older than 75 with active or convalescent COVID-19. The chain couples TRBV4-2 to TRBJ2-7; 8 nucleotides align to TRBD1. CDR3 residues: CASSDRAMNEQYF. The CDR3 DNA sequence: TGTGCCAGCTCGGACAGGGCCATGAACGAGCAGTACTTC.